This is a list of T cell receptor beta chains from one sample in a study of control samples from healthy donors and cancer patients. Generated by immunoSEQ multiplex PCR, the TCRdb table keeps only in-frame clones and is missing some. The sample lists about 68,000 clones, approximately 83% occurring once. The sample consisted of blood. All receptors derive from a man in his 60s in good health. The CDR3 runs from the conserved cysteine through the conserved F or W. A D gene is named only where the DNA matches it firmly. Not every row has a clone size; where given, it reads once, few, many or a size class.

V gene: TRBV6-5
clone size: few
CDR3 length: 14
J gene: TRBJ1-2
D gene: TRBD1
CDR3 protein: CASSKGDRALSYTF
CDR3 DNA: TGTGCCAGCAGTAAGGGGGACAGGGCCCTAAGCTACACCTTC

V gene: TRBV24-1
clone size: -
CDR3 length: 14
J gene: TRBJ2-1
D gene: -
CDR3 protein: CATSDTGSYNEQFF
CDR3 DNA: TGTGCCACCAGTGACACGGGTTCCTACAATGAGCAGTTCTTC

V gene: TRBV5-4
clone size: -
CDR3 length: 15
J gene: TRBJ2-1
D gene: -
CDR3 protein: CASSLGGSSYNEQFF
CDR3 DNA: TGTGCCAGCAGCTTGGGGGGGTCTTCCTACAATGAGCAGTTCTTC

V gene: TRBV28
clone size: -
CDR3 length: 14
J gene: TRBJ1-2
D gene: -
CDR3 protein: CASRGLGGGGGYTF
CDR3 DNA: TGTGCCAGTAGAGGACTTGGGGGAGGGGGTGGCTACACCTTC

V gene: TRBV29-1
clone size: -
CDR3 length: 12
J gene: TRBJ2-5
D gene: -
CDR3 protein: CSVGGGQETQYF
CDR3 DNA: TGCAGCGTTGGTGGGGGGCAAGAGACCCAGTACTTC

V gene: TRBV5-1
clone size: -
CDR3 length: 15
J gene: TRBJ2-1
D gene: TRBD1
CDR3 protein: CASSAGTGRYNEQFF
CDR3 DNA: TGCGCCAGCAGCGCTGGGACAGGGAGATACAATGAGCAGTTCTTC

V gene: TRBV28
clone size: -
CDR3 length: 15
J gene: TRBJ1-1
D gene: TRBD1
CDR3 protein: CASSTVGQGATEAFF
CDR3 DNA: TGTGCCAGCAGCACAGTCGGACAGGGTGCGACTGAAGCTTTCTTT

V gene: TRBV2
clone size: -
CDR3 length: 14
J gene: TRBJ2-1
D gene: TRBD2
CDR3 protein: CASAGTSGSGEQFF
CDR3 DNA: TGTGCCAGCGCCGGGACTAGCGGGAGCGGTGAGCAGTTCTTC

V gene: TRBV10-3
clone size: -
CDR3 length: 13
J gene: TRBJ1-2
D gene: -
CDR3 protein: CAITTGSNYGYTF
CDR3 DNA: TGTGCCATCACGACAGGTTCTAACTATGGCTACACCTTC

V gene: TRBV2
clone size: -
CDR3 length: 14
J gene: TRBJ1-2
D gene: -
CDR3 protein: CASSEALGGYGYTF
CDR3 DNA: TGTGCCAGCAGTGAAGCGCTTGGAGGCTATGGCTACACCTTC

V gene: TRBV27
clone size: -
CDR3 length: 10
J gene: TRBJ2-1
D gene: -
CDR3 protein: CASGYNEQFF
CDR3 DNA: TGTGCCAGCGGGTATAATGAGCAGTTCTTC

V gene: TRBV18
clone size: -
CDR3 length: 15
J gene: TRBJ1-2
D gene: TRBD1
CDR3 protein: CASSPYDRGAYGYTF
CDR3 DNA: TGTGCCAGCTCACCGTACGACAGGGGAGCCTATGGCTACACCTTC

V gene: TRBV28
clone size: -
CDR3 length: 14
J gene: TRBJ1-5
D gene: TRBD1
CDR3 protein: CASTLDRENQPQHF
CDR3 DNA: TGTGCCAGCACTTTGGACAGGGAAAATCAGCCCCAGCATTTT

V gene: TRBV6-2/TRBV6-3
clone size: -
CDR3 length: 14
J gene: TRBJ1-1
D gene: -
CDR3 protein: CASSYGGRGGEAFF
CDR3 DNA: TGTGCCAGCAGTTACGGTGGCAGAGGGGGTGAAGCTTTCTTT

V gene: TRBV7-3
clone size: -
CDR3 length: 16
J gene: TRBJ2-2
D gene: TRBD2
CDR3 protein: CASSYGREVATGELFF
CDR3 DNA: TGTGCCAGCAGCTATGGTCGGGAGGTCGCCACCGGGGAGCTGTTTTTT

V gene: TRBV6-5
clone size: -
CDR3 length: 14
J gene: TRBJ2-7
D gene: -
CDR3 protein: CASSYSGVSYEQYF
CDR3 DNA: TGTGCCAGCAGTTACTCGGGGGTGTCCTACGAGCAGTACTTC

V gene: TRBV19
clone size: -
CDR3 length: 11
J gene: TRBJ2-6
D gene: -
CDR3 protein: CASSVTNVLTF
CDR3 DNA: TGTGCCAGTAGTGTAACCAACGTCCTGACTTTC

V gene: TRBV19
clone size: -
CDR3 length: 14
J gene: TRBJ1-5
D gene: TRBD1
CDR3 protein: CASSLDRGNQPQHF
CDR3 DNA: TGTGCCAGTAGTTTAGACAGGGGGAATCAGCCCCAGCATTTT

V gene: TRBV2
clone size: -
CDR3 length: 17
J gene: TRBJ1-4
D gene: -
CDR3 protein: CASSMSLERSGNEKLFF
CDR3 DNA: TGTGCCAGCAGCATGAGCCTAGAACGTTCGGGGAATGAAAAACTGTTTTTT

V gene: TRBV15
clone size: -
CDR3 length: 13
J gene: TRBJ2-3
D gene: -
CDR3 protein: CATDGASTDTQYF
CDR3 DNA: TGTGCCACGGACGGAGCTAGCACAGATACGCAGTATTTT

V gene: TRBV4-1
clone size: -
CDR3 length: 16
J gene: TRBJ2-7
D gene: TRBD2
CDR3 protein: CASSQEGGTSASGQYF
CDR3 DNA: TGCGCCAGCAGCCAAGAGGGTGGGACTAGCGCCTCTGGGCAGTACTTC

V gene: TRBV6-5
clone size: -
CDR3 length: 13
J gene: TRBJ2-3
D gene: -
CDR3 protein: CASNGGHTDTQYF
CDR3 DNA: TGTGCCAGCAATGGTGGCCACACAGATACGCAGTATTTT

V gene: TRBV28
clone size: -
CDR3 length: 14
J gene: TRBJ1-2
D gene: -
CDR3 protein: CASSISVDGYGYTF
CDR3 DNA: TGTGCCAGCAGTATCTCGGTCGACGGCTATGGCTACACCTTC

V gene: TRBV27
clone size: -
CDR3 length: 15
J gene: TRBJ1-1
D gene: TRBD1
CDR3 protein: CASTTSGTGGTEAFF
CDR3 DNA: TGTGCCAGCACAACATCCGGGACAGGGGGCACTGAAGCTTTCTTT

V gene: TRBV9
clone size: -
CDR3 length: 15
J gene: TRBJ1-3
D gene: -
CDR3 protein: CASSVAGVTGNTIYF
CDR3 DNA: TGTGCCAGCAGCGTAGCGGGAGTCACTGGAAACACCATATATTTT

V gene: TRBV27
clone size: -
CDR3 length: 15
J gene: TRBJ2-7
D gene: -
CDR3 protein: CASSLGQGGHYEQYF
CDR3 DNA: TGTGCCAGCAGTTTGGGGCAGGGTGGGCACTACGAGCAGTACTTC

V gene: TRBV6-6
clone size: -
CDR3 length: 14
J gene: TRBJ2-7
D gene: TRBD1
CDR3 protein: CASSTGTGVYEQYF
CDR3 DNA: TGTGCCAGCAGTACCGGGACAGGGGTCTACGAGCAGTACTTC

V gene: TRBV4-1
clone size: -
CDR3 length: 15
J gene: TRBJ1-2
D gene: TRBD1
CDR3 protein: CASSQPQGPNYGYTF
CDR3 DNA: TGCGCCAGCAGCCAACCACAGGGGCCTAACTATGGCTACACCTTC

V gene: TRBV28
clone size: -
CDR3 length: 15
J gene: TRBJ1-5
D gene: -
CDR3 protein: CASSLIAGVNQPQHF
CDR3 DNA: TGTGCCAGCAGTTTAATCGCAGGGGTAAATCAGCCCCAGCATTTT